These T cell receptor beta chains were read from a single sample in a study of beta chain features in type 1 diabetes. Generated by immunoSEQ multiplex PCR, the TCRdb table keeps only in-frame clones and is missing some. Of hundreds of thousands of clones listed, 10% to 12% are singletons. Source material: naive CD4+ T cells from blood. These receptor sequences come from a woman aged 18-30 years in good health. The CDR3 runs from the conserved cysteine through the conserved F or W. A D gene is named only where the DNA matches it firmly. Not all rows give a size; the values are once, few, many and, for expanded clones, a class.

D gene,V gene,J gene,clone size,CDR3 DNA,CDR3 protein
NA,TRBV4-2,TRBJ1-1,few,TGTGCCAGCAGCCAAGTGGGCGGGCGGAACACTGAAGCTTTCTTT,CASSQVGGRNTEAFF
NA,TRBV6-5,TRBJ2-5,few,TGTGCCAGCAGTTACTCGAGCGGACAAGAGACCCAGTACTTC,CASSYSSGQETQYF
NA,TRBV29-1,TRBJ2-5,few,TGCAGCGTTCAGGGAGCCCGGACTGGCGAGACCCAGTACTTC,CSVQGARTGETQYF
NA,TRBV7-2,TRBJ2-1,NA,TGTGCCAGCAGCTTAGATGTCTACAATGAGCAGTTCTTC,CASSLDVYNEQFF
NA,TRBV13,TRBJ1-1,NA,TGTGCCAGCAGGCCTAGGGGGAAAAACGCTGAAGCTTTCTTT,CASRPRGKNAEAFF
NA,TRBV7-2,TRBJ2-6,NA,TGTGCCAGCAGCCCCCCGTCGTCTTCTGGGGCCAACGTCCTGACTTTC,CASSPPSSSGANVLTF
NA,TRBV4-1,TRBJ2-5,few,TGCGCCAGCAGCCAAGTGGGGCAAGAGACCCAGTACTTC,CASSQVGQETQYF
NA,TRBV9,TRBJ2-1,NA,TGTGCCAGCAGCCCCCGGGACTTCTACAATGAGCAGTTCTTC,CASSPRDFYNEQFF
NA,TRBV7-9,TRBJ2-5,few,TGTGCCAGCAGCTTAACTCCCGGACAGAGGGAGACCCAGTACTTC,CASSLTPGQRETQYF
TRBD2,TRBV6-5,TRBJ2-7,NA,TGTGCCAGCAGTTACCTTAGCGGGGGAACCTACGAGCAGTACTTC,CASSYLSGGTYEQYF
NA,TRBV4-1,TRBJ1-6,NA,TGCGCCAGCAGCCAAGACCTCCGGGTCCTTCGGAATTCACCCCTCCACTTT,CASSQDLRVLRNSPLHF
NA,TRBV7-2,TRBJ2-5,few,TGTGCCAGCAGCGCAGAGAGGGCCTCCACAGAGACCCAGTACTTC,CASSAERASTETQYF
NA,TRBV9,TRBJ1-4,NA,TGTGCCAGCAGCGTAGGTCAGTTGTCTGACGAAAAACTGTTTTTT,CASSVGQLSDEKLFF
NA,TRBV29-1,TRBJ1-5,few,TGCAGCGTGGACCTAGCTGCTGGGCAGCCCCAGCATTTT,CSVDLAAGQPQHF
TRBD2,TRBV23-1,TRBJ2-7,NA,TGCGCCAGCAGTCCGAGACATCCTAGCGGCGGGTGCGAGCAGTACTTC,CASSPRHPSGGCEQYF
NA,TRBV7-8,TRBJ1-6,few,TGTGCCAGCGCCAAAATCGATCTGATAGGTCTCAATTCACCCCTCCACTTT,CASAKIDLIGLNSPLHF
TRBD1,TRBV6-4,TRBJ2-1,NA,TGTGCCAGCAGTCACGTACAGGGGAATGAGCAGTTCTTC,CASSHVQGNEQFF
NA,TRBV27,TRBJ2-7,NA,TGTGCCAGCAGTTTTGCACTAGCCTACGAGCAGTACTTC,CASSFALAYEQYF
NA,TRBV5-6,TRBJ2-4,NA,TGTGCCAGCAGCTCCTCAGACATCGCCACCCTTCTAGCCAAAAACATTCAGTACTTC,CASSSSDIATLLAKNIQYF
NA,TRBV7-8,TRBJ2-7,few,TGTGCCAGCAGCTTAGCGCTGACTAGTTCCGAGCAGTACTTC,CASSLALTSSEQYF
NA,TRBV30,TRBJ2-5,few,TGTGCCTGGACGCGACAGTTACAAGAGACCCAGTACTTC,CAWTRQLQETQYF
NA,TRBV14,TRBJ2-1,NA,TGTGCCAGCAGCCAAGCCGGCGGCGGGTCCTACAATGAGCAGTTCTTC,CASSQAGGGSYNEQFF
NA,TRBV2,TRBJ2-1,NA,TGTGCCAGCAGTGTCGAGGGATTCAATGAGCAGTTCTTC,CASSVEGFNEQFF
NA,TRBV5-6,TRBJ2-3,NA,TGTGCCAGCAACGTACCTTTGGCGGGGCACACAGATACGCAGTATTTT,CASNVPLAGHTDTQYF
NA,TRBV7-2,TRBJ2-6,few,TGTGCCAGCAGCTTAGTAAGGGGAGGCTCTGGGGCCAACGTCCTGACTTTC,CASSLVRGGSGANVLTF
NA,TRBV5-6,TRBJ2-3,few,TGTGCCAGCAGGGGAGCTCCAGATACGCAGTATTTT,CASRGAPDTQYF
NA,TRBV14,TRBJ2-2,few,TGTGCCAGCAGCCAAGACCTCGCGGGAACCGGGGAGCTGTTTTTT,CASSQDLAGTGELFF
NA,TRBV7-2,TRBJ1-2,NA,TGTGCCAGCAGCCCTTACCCTCCTAACTATGGCTACACCTTC,CASSPYPPNYGYTF
NA,TRBV4-3,TRBJ1-5,NA,TGCGCCAGCAGCCCAAGGTCTGGAAAGCCCCAGCATTTT,CASSPRSGKPQHF
TRBD2,TRBV4-3,TRBJ2-3,NA,TGCGCCAGCAGCCCTAAGCGGGGAAGAGATGTCACAGATACGCAGTATTTT,CASSPKRGRDVTDTQYF
NA,TRBV6-5,TRBJ2-1,NA,TGTGCCAGCAGAACCAAGCGCGGAGGTGTGAATGAGCAGTTCTTC,CASRTKRGGVNEQFF
TRBD2,TRBV7-3,TRBJ2-1,NA,TGTGCCAGCAGTGCTGCTAGCGGGAGTTTTGAGCAGTTCTTC,CASSAASGSFEQFF
TRBD1,TRBV29-1,TRBJ2-5,few,TGCAGCGTTCGGGACAGGCCGCCGGCCGAGACCCAGTACTTC,CSVRDRPPAETQYF
NA,TRBV7-9,TRBJ2-3,NA,TGTGCCAGCAGCCCACCTTTGAGGAGGCGGGGAGCATTGGATACGCAGTATTTT,CASSPPLRRRGALDTQYF
NA,TRBV28,TRBJ2-5,NA,TGTGCCAGCAGTTACCCGGCTGCCCAAGAGACCCAGTACTTC,CASSYPAAQETQYF
TRBD2,TRBV5-4,TRBJ2-3,NA,TGTGCCAGCAGCCCGGACGGGCGGGGGACAGATACGCAGTATTTT,CASSPDGRGTDTQYF